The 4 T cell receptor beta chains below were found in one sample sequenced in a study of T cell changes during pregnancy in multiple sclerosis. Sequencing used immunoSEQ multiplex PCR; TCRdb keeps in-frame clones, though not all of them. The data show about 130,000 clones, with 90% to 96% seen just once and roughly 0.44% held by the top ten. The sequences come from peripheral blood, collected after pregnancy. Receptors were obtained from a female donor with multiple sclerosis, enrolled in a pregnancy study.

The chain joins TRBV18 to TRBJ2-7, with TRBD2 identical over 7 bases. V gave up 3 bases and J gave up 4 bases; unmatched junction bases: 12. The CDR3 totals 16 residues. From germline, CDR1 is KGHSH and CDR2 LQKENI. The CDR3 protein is CASSPPGGGGGYEQYF. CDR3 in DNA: TGTGCCAGCTCACCCCCAGGAGGAGGCGGGGGATACGAGCAGTACTTC.

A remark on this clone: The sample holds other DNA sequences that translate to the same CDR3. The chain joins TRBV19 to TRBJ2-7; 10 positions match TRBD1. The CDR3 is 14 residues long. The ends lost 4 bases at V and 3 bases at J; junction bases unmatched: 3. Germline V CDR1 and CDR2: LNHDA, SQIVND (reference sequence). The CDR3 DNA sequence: TGTGCCAGTAGTACGGGGACAGGGGACTACGAGCAGTACTTC. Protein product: CASSTGTGDYEQYF.

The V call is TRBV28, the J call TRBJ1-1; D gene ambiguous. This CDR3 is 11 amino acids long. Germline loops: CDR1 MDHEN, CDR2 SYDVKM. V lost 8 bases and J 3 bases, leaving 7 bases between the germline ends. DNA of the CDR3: TGTGCCAGCGGCCTGGACACTGAAGCTTTCTTT. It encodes CASGLDTEAFF.

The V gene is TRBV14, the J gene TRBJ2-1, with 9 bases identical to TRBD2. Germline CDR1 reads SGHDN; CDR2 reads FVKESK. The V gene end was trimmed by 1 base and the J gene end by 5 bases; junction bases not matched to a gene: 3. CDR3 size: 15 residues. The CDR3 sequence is CASSQGTSAHNEQFF. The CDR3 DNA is TGTGCCAGCAGCCAAGGGACTAGCGCTCACAATGAGCAGTTCTTC.